The T cell receptor beta chain described here comes from a study of T cell responses to AZD1222 COVID-19 vaccine. The V and J ends lost 5 bases and 6 bases respectively, with 17 bases between them. The CDR3 runs to 14 residues. Germline values: CDR1 SGHAT, CDR2 FQDESV (reference sequence). Repertoires were generated with immunoSEQ multiplex PCR, while TCRdb's copy carries only in-frame clones and drops some. Here the sample spans 90,000 to 130,000 clones, about 80% being singletons. Overall study results and limits: There were mostly white British donors and more females than males, and clonal diversity was possibly underestimated. Two AZD1222 doses significantly raised spike-specific TCR breadth and depth over controls. Repertoires were obtained solely post-peak T cell response. There were vaccine-associated CD4 TCRs across spike, dominant at 160-218 and 743-854.

Notes on this clone: Its antigen is currently unknown.

The sequence was obtained from an adult in good health. Sequencing was performed on peripheral blood, taken on day 0 of AZD1222 vaccination. The V and J genes are TRBV11-1 and TRBJ2-7; D is perhaps TRBD1 or TRBD2 (5 bases each). The CDR3 coding sequence is TGTGCCAGCAGCACCGGGACCAGTTACCCCGAGCAGTACTTC. Encoded protein: CASSTGTSYPEQYF.